This T cell receptor (beta chain) was identified in a study of blood T cell repertoires in COVID-19. Background on the study: The study drew acute and convalescent COVID-19 samples from the United States, Italy and Spain.

There are 15 residues in the CDR3. The germline gives CDR1 SGHTA, CDR2 FQGNSA. Trimming pared 5 bases from V and 0 bases from J, leaving 11 bases between. How the authors handled the data: Nucleated cell number was recorded as an estimate derived from reference gene primer amplification. This table comes from immunoSEQ multiplex PCR, and its TCRdb copy is limited to in-frame clones, with some not included. That table furnishes V, J and clone size, whereas the DNA furnished D and trimming. This table holds about 400,000 clones, roughly 90% found once. This clone was seen a handful of times. The clonotype comes from a woman aged 30 to 39 who had recovered from COVID-19. The chain has TRBV7-2 and TRBJ1-5; possible D gene TRBD1, 5 bases. Sequencing was performed on PBMCs or T cells enriched from blood (not recorded which). CDR3 coding DNA: TGTGCCAGCAGCGCGTCAGGGTATAGCAATCAGCCCCAGCATTTT. Protein sequence: CASSASGYSNQPQHF.